This T cell receptor beta chain was found in a study of OX40 agonist ivuxolimab in advanced cancers. In regard to this clone: The same CDR3 is also encoded by other DNA sequences in this sample.

The germline V gene encodes CDR1 MGHDK and CDR2 SYGVNS. This CDR3 comprises 12 residues. Trimming cost V 6 bases and J 7 bases, with 9 bases left between them. Samples were taken at baseline and on day 1 of cycles 4 and 7. The table came from immunoSEQ multiplex PCR; TCRdb's copy has only in-frame clones and leaves some out. Counted here are fewer than 45,000 clones, around nine tenths occurring once; the ten biggest clones make up about a third. Sequencing used CD4+ or CD8+ T cells sorted from blood, obtained in a trial of the OX40 agonist ivuxolimab. The clonotype comes from an adult with an advanced solid tumor such as melanoma, head and neck, liver or kidney cancer. This rearrangement joins TRBV25-1 to TRBJ2-2; weak D call: TRBD1 (6 bases). Here the CDR3 DNA reads TGTGCCAGCAGACAGGGTAGCGGGGAGCTGTTTTTT. Its translation is CASRQGSGELFF.